A single sample gave rise to the 24 T cell receptor beta chains below, sequenced in a study of blood T cell repertoires in COVID-19. Here immunoSEQ multiplex PCR was the method, and the copy in TCRdb shows in-frame clones only, minus some. The table lists 380,000 or so clones, approximately 87% of them singletons. The sequencing input was PBMCs or T cells enriched from blood (not recorded which). The receptors stem from a man aged 30 to 39 who had recovered from COVID-19.

As DNA, the CDR3 is TGTGCCAGCTCACCCGACTCGCAGTTTGGAAAACTGTTTTTT. Translation gives CASSPDSQFGKLFF. V gene TRBV18 combines with J gene TRBJ1-4; D is unclear. Trimming shortened V by 3 bases and J by 10 bases, and 15 bases separated the two germline ends. The CDR3 totals 14 residues. In germline, CDR1 is KGHSH, CDR2 LQKENI.

V is TRBV7-9 and J is TRBJ2-7, with a tentative D call TRBD2 (7 bases). V was pared by 5 bases and J by 2 bases, with 16 bases between. Looked up from germline, CDR1 is SEHNR and CDR2 is FQNEAQ (reference sequence). This CDR3 has 15 amino acids. The CDR3 loop is CASSPRGGAAYEQYF. CDR3 nucleotide sequence: TGTGCCAGCAGCCCCCGAGGGGGGGCAGCCTACGAGCAGTACTTC.

The table lists this clone with a count of one. This chain joins TRBV7-3 and TRBJ1-1; TRBD1 is a possible D gene (6 bases). In germline, CDR1 is SGHTA, CDR2 FQGTGA. The CDR3 totals 13 residues. V dropped 5 bases and J dropped 6 bases, with 13 bases sitting between them. CDR3 sequence reads: CASSNTGSPEAFF. The CDR3 nucleotides are TGTGCCAGCAGCAATACAGGGAGTCCTGAAGCTTTCTTT.

The chain carries TRBV5-4 and TRBJ1-1; maybe TRBD1 (6 bases). The CDR3 covers 15 residues. V lost 5 bases and J lost 0, with 14 bases in between. From germline, CDR1 is SGHNT and CDR2 YYREEE (reference sequence). Here the CDR3 reads CASRTGSTMNTEAFF. The CDR3 DNA sequence: TGTGCCAGCAGGACAGGTTCCACTATGAACACTGAAGCTTTCTTT.

The chain links TRBV18 to TRBJ1-5; 8 nucleotides match TRBD1. The CDR3 is 14 residues long. J lost 7 bases, V lost 3 bases, and 5 bases had no gene match. CDR1 and CDR2 from the germline V gene are KGHSH and LQKENI. The CDR3 loop is CASSPVDREQPQHF. The CDR3 bases are TGTGCCAGCTCACCGGTGGACAGGGAACAGCCCCAGCATTTT.

The chain is built from TRBV5-4 and TRBJ1-1; 8 nucleotides match TRBD1. The ends lost 0 bases at V and 1 base at J; junction bases unmatched: 8. Per germline, CDR1 SGHNT and CDR2 YYREEE (reference sequence). There are 17 residues in the CDR3. DNA for the CDR3: TGTGCCAGCAGCTTGGGGGGCAGGGGGCTGGCGAACACTGAAGCTTTCTTT. Protein sequence: CASSLGGRGLANTEAFF.

The V and J genes are TRBV9 and TRBJ1-2, with D perhaps matching TRBD1 (6 bases). This CDR3 region has 13 residues. V lost 3 bases to trimming and J lost 5 bases, with 11 bases between them. Germline assignment: CDR1 SGDLS and CDR2 YYNGEE. CDR3 loop: CASSERGGYGYTF. CDR3 coding DNA: TGTGCCAGCAGCGAAAGGGGGGGATATGGCTACACCTTC.

The gene calls are TRBV2 and TRBJ1-2, with D possibly matching TRBD1 (5 bases). The CDR3 extends over 17 amino acids. CDR1 is SNHLY, CDR2 FYNNEI, per germline. Trimming removed 1 base at V and 4 bases at J, with 19 bases between. CDR3 residues: CASSEVIVGGSGYGYTF. For the CDR3, the DNA is TGTGCCAGCAGTGAAGTAATTGTCGGGGGTTCGGGCTATGGCTACACCTTC.

The chain is built from TRBV2 and TRBJ1-1, with a possible D match to TRBD1 (6 bases). Deletions cut 2 bases from V and 10 bases from J, with 23 bases between. The CDR3 is 16 amino acids. Germline values: CDR1 SNHLY, CDR2 FYNNEI. The CDR3 protein is CASSELPGEGPFGAFF. CDR3 sequence (DNA): TGTGCCAGCAGTGAATTGCCAGGGGAGGGTCCCTTTGGAGCTTTCTTT.

This chain connects TRBV5-1 to TRBJ2-1; possible D gene TRBD2, 6 bases. Germline CDR1 and CDR2: SGHRS and YFSETQ. Deletions cut 4 bases from V and 6 bases from J, with 20 bases between. The CDR3 has 16 residues. CDR3 region: CASSPLPTGEVNEQFF. CDR3 in DNA: TGCGCCAGCAGCCCCCTCCCGACGGGGGAAGTCAATGAGCAGTTCTTC.

V is TRBV3-1 (or the pseudogene TRBV3-2) and J is TRBJ1-2; 7 nucleotides agree with TRBD1. The ends lost 4 bases at V and 4 bases at J; junction bases unmatched: 3. Germline-derived CDR1 and CDR2 are LGHDT and YNNKEL (reference sequence). The CDR3 is 13 amino acids. The DNA for the CDR3 is TGTGCCAGCAGCCCCCCAGGGGGCTATGGCTACACCTTC. It yields the protein CASSPPGGYGYTF.

J is TRBJ2-1 and V is TRBV7-9; the D gene is possibly TRBD1 (5 bases). Trimming shortened V by 5 bases and J by 1 base, and 12 bases separated the two germline ends. The CDR3 length is 15 residues. Germline CDR1 is SEHNR and CDR2 is FQNEAQ (reference sequence). The CDR3 spells CASSPSGASYNEQFF. In DNA, the CDR3 is TGTGCCAGCAGCCCAAGTGGGGCATCCTACAATGAGCAGTTCTTC.

The chain couples TRBV2 to TRBJ2-3, with unresolved D. The CDR3 length is 13 residues. CDR1 is SNHLY, CDR2 FYNNEI, per germline. Trimming stripped 4 bases from V and 2 bases from J, with 7 bases between. CDR3 sequence (DNA): TGTGCCAGCAGTGTACTCTACACAGATACGCAGTATTTT. Translated, it gives CASSVLYTDTQYF.

This clone was seen a few times. J is TRBJ1-2 and V is TRBV12-3 or TRBV12-4; TRBD1 might be the D (6 bases). The CDR3 spans 12 residues. The V end lost 6 bases, the J end lost 5 bases, and 10 bases lay between the germline ends. The CDR3 nucleotides are TGTGCCAGCAGAGACAGGTCATATGGCTACACCTTC. It translates to CASRDRSYGYTF.

The chain employs TRBV5-1 and TRBJ1-1, with D maybe TRBD1 (5 bases). The CDR3 is 14 residues long. Germline CDR1 and CDR2: SGHRS and YFSETQ. Trimming took 4 bases from V and 7 from J, leaving 17 bases between them. The CDR3 loop is CASSPGGGLDEAFF. CDR3 DNA sequence: TGCGCCAGCAGCCCGGGGGGAGGGTTAGATGAAGCTTTCTTT.

The V call is TRBV4-3, the J call TRBJ1-5, with D possibly TRBD1 on 5 matching bases. Trimming cost V 1 base and J 6 bases, with 10 bases left between them. Germline V CDR1 and CDR2: LGHNA, YSLEER. The CDR3 spans 14 residues. CDR3 protein: CASSQGGTPQPQHF. The CDR3 region has the DNA TGCGCCAGCAGCCAAGGCGGGACTCCTCAGCCCCAGCATTTT.

The chain has TRBV6-1 and TRBJ1-5, with D tentatively TRBD1 (5 bases). V dropped 2 bases and J dropped 4 bases, with 12 bases sitting between them. Germline CDR1 and CDR2: MNHNS and SASEGT. The CDR3 has 15 amino acids. The DNA of the CDR3 is TGTGCCAGCAGTGAATGGGGTCAGGGTAATCAGCCCCAGCATTTT. Translated: CASSEWGQGNQPQHF.

This sequence joins TRBV20-1 and TRBJ2-7; 11 bases line up with TRBD1. Germline CDR1 reads DFQATT; CDR2 reads SNEGSKA (reference sequence). The CDR3 is 14 residues long. The J segment lost 3 bases and the V segment lost 3 bases, leaving 4 bases of the junction unmatched. CDR3 region: CSASGGTGGYEQYF. Here the CDR3 DNA reads TGCAGTGCTAGTGGGGGGACAGGGGGCTACGAGCAGTACTTC.

V is TRBV3-1 (or the pseudogene TRBV3-2) and J is TRBJ2-1, with a possible D match to TRBD2 (6 bases). The germline gives CDR1 LGHDT, CDR2 YNNKEL (reference sequence). The CDR3 sequence is 16 residues long. With 0 bases removed from V and 4 bases from J, the gap between germline ends came to 13 bases. The chain's CDR3 is CASSQDPGTQYNEQFF. The CDR3 DNA is TGTGCCAGCAGCCAAGATCCCGGGACTCAATACAATGAGCAGTTCTTC.

This clone was seen a few times. The chain links TRBV5-1 to TRBJ1-4, with D unresolved. This CDR3 has 16 residues. The germline V and J ends were trimmed by 4 bases and 4 bases, with 17 bases remaining between them. Germline assignment: CDR1 SGHRS and CDR2 YFSETQ. CDR3 bases: TGCGCCAGCAGCGCGGAGAATACGGGAGATAATGAAAAACTGTTTTTT. Encoded protein: CASSAENTGDNEKLFF.

V is TRBV10-1 and J is TRBJ1-2, with TRBD1 identical over 8 bases. V dropped 0 bases and J dropped 2; count of bases not matched to a gene: 2. Germline assignment: CDR1 WNHNN and CDR2 SYGVQD (reference sequence). This CDR3 has 15 residues. CDR3 protein: CASSESRTGNYGYTF. The CDR3 region has the DNA TGCGCCAGCAGTGAGTCACGGACAGGGAACTATGGCTACACCTTC.

V usage is TRBV7-9 and J usage is TRBJ1-2; D uncertain. The CDR3 contains 15 residues. Trimming removed 0 bases at V and 5 bases at J, with 13 bases between. The germline V gene has CDR1 SEHNR and CDR2 FQNEAQ (reference sequence). CDR3: CASSLALTGEYGYTF. CDR3 in DNA: TGTGCCAGCAGCTTAGCTTTAACGGGAGAATATGGCTACACCTTC.

The CDR3 bases are TGTGCCAGCAGCCCGGGACAGGGGGCGAGGGAGCAGTACTTC. This gives the protein CASSPGQGAREQYF. This chain links TRBV27 with TRBJ2-7; 12 positions agree with TRBD1. After removal of 6 bases from V and 7 bases from J, the junction contained 7 bases not matched to a gene. Germline values: CDR1 MNHEY, CDR2 SMNVEV (reference sequence). The CDR3 length is 14 residues.

This clone was seen a few times. The genes are TRBV6-5 and TRBJ1-3; TRBD1 is a possible D gene (5 bases). CDR1 MNHEY and CDR2 SVGAGI come from the germline V gene. CDR3 length: 15 amino acids. Trimming took 7 bases from V and 7 from J, leaving 20 bases between them. For the CDR3, the DNA is TGTGCCAGCACCATACGGTGGCAGGGAGGTAACACCATATATTTT. Its translation is CASTIRWQGGNTIYF.